This T cell receptor beta chain originates from a study of cytomegalovirus exposure and HLA in healthy donors. This CDR3 region has 13 residues. Per germline, CDR1 LGHNT and CDR2 FRNRAP. V was pared by 6 bases and J by 10 bases, with 10 bases of the junction left unmatched. Study findings and constraints: In a later analysis, several top co-occurrence clusters appeared linked to parvovirus B19, influenza, CMV and Epstein-Barr virus.

As for this clone: Its antigen is unknown.

With 60 Vbeta and 13 Jbeta primers, the PCR was carried out. This table comes from immunoSEQ multiplex PCR, and its TCRdb copy is limited to in-frame clones, with some not included. The sample data list fewer than 75,000 clones. The receptor was isolated from a boy between 10 and 17 years old in good health and CMV-seronegative. The V gene is TRBV12-5, the J gene TRBJ1-1; 8 positions agree with TRBD1. Sequencing input: PBMCs. The chain's CDR3 is CASGITGGVGAFF. Written as DNA, the CDR3 is TGTGCTAGTGGGATCACAGGGGGGGTAGGAGCTTTCTTT. Based on the CDR3 plus reference TRBV12-5 and TRBJ1-1, the full variable domain is DARVTQTPRHKVTEMGQEVTMRCQPILGHNTVFWYRQTMMQGLELLAYFRNRAPLDDSGMPKDRFSAEMPDATLATLKIQPSEPRDSAVYFCASGITGGVGAFFGQGTRLTVV.